This entry concerns a single TCR beta chain. This sample stems from a study of T cell changes during pregnancy in multiple sclerosis. TCRdb keeps only in-frame clones here, not all; method: immunoSEQ multiplex PCR. The table includes approximately 30,000 clones, about nine tenths detected once. The CDR3 consists of 13 residues. Trimming shortened V by 7 bases and J by 7 bases, and 14 bases separated the two germline ends. Germline V gene lookup returns CDR1 MNHEY and CDR2 SVGAGI. The chain is built from TRBV6-5 and TRBJ2-1; maybe TRBD2 (6 bases). The clonotype comes from a female donor with multiple sclerosis, enrolled in a pregnancy study. The source was CD8+ T cells from peripheral blood mononuclear cells, collected in the first trimester of pregnancy. The CDR3 sequence: CASKAGSKNEQFF. CDR3 coding DNA: TGTGCCAGCAAAGCCGGGAGCAAAAATGAGCAGTTCTTC.